These 6 T cell receptor beta chains originate from one sample sequenced in a study of CD8 T cells in Susac syndrome (dated by TCRdb to between 2019 and 2020). Libraries were built with the immunoSEQ multiplex PCR assay. RNA was extracted using the RNeasy kit, and roughly 0.5 to 1 ug of the RNA was reverse transcribed with random hexamers. In-frame beta chains were kept once TCRdb had trimmed the public reads at Q25 with fastp and called clones with MiXCR. Rows with one shared CDR3 protein collapse into an entry with the most common genes and DNA. Recorded for this sample are about 69,000 distinct CDR3 sequences; more than 85% of them occurred a single time. The ten top clones hold roughly 0.22% of the sample. The source material was CD8+ T cells from PBMCs. These receptors all stem from a human donor in good health.

The chain couples TRBV7-9 to TRBJ2-7; D may be TRBD1 or TRBD2 (5 bases each). The CDR3 is 17 amino acids. Deletions cut 5 bases from V and 2 bases from J, with 22 bases between. Looked up from germline, CDR1 is SEHNR and CDR2 is FQNEAQ (reference sequence). CDR3 loop: CASSPGHEGMSAYEQYV. CDR3 in DNA: TGTGCCAGCAGCCCAGGGCATGAGGGCATGAGCGCCTACGAGCAGTACGTC.

The V call is TRBV7-2, the J call TRBJ2-5, with 9 bases identical to TRBD2. This CDR3 region has 14 residues. J was trimmed by 5 bases and V by 1 base; bases with no gene match: 2. Germline V gives CDR1 SGHTA, CDR2 FQGNSA. CDR3 sequence: CASSLDGTSETQYF. Here the CDR3 DNA reads TGTGCCAGCAGCTTAGATGGGACTAGCGAGACCCAGTACTTC.

The chain uses TRBV12-3 or TRBV12-4 and TRBJ2-7; D not certain. This CDR3 has 13 amino acids. The V gene lost 2 bases and the J gene lost 5 bases, with 10 bases spanning the gap. The CDR3 nucleotides read TGTGCCAGCAGTTTATCACCCGGCCACGAGCAGTACGTC. This codes for CASSLSPGHEQYV.

V gene TRBV20-1 combines with J gene TRBJ2-5; unclear D gene. V dropped 1 base and J dropped 5 bases, with 11 bases sitting between them. There are 13 residues in the CDR3. CDR1 and CDR2 from the germline V gene are DFQATT and SNEGSKA (reference sequence). The CDR3 DNA reads TGCAGTGCTAGAGCCCCAGTCGGGGAGACCCAGTACTTC. Amino acid sequence: CSARAPVGETQYF.

V and J are TRBV6-1 and TRBJ2-7, with unresolved D. The V end lost 3 bases, the J end lost 4 bases, and 19 bases lay between the germline ends. From germline, CDR1 is MNHNS and CDR2 SASEGT. CDR3 size: 16 residues. The CDR3 protein is CASSELPETPRYEQYF. The CDR3 DNA sequence: TGTGCCAGCAGTGAGCTGCCGGAGACTCCACGGTACGAGCAGTACTTC.

The V call is TRBV5-1, the J call TRBJ2-3; the D is unclear. The CDR3 sequence is 14 residues long. Looked up from germline, CDR1 is SGHRS and CDR2 is YFSETQ. Between the trimmed V and J ends, which lost 0 bases and 0 bases, there was a span of 5 bases. The CDR3 spells CASSLVYSTDTQYF. DNA of the CDR3: TGCGCCAGCAGCTTGGTCTACAGCACAGATACGCAGTATTTT. The variable domain in full, completed from reference TRBV5-1 and TRBJ2-3, reads KAGVTQTPRYLIKTRGQQVTLSCSPISGHRSVSWYQQTPGQGLQFLFEYFSETQRNKGNFPGRFSGRQFSNSRSEMNVSTLELGDSALYLCASSLVYSTDTQYFGPGTRLTVL.